These T cell receptor beta chains were read from a single sample in a study of T cell clonotyping in hematopoietic cell transplantation. Profiled with immunoSEQ multiplex PCR; TCRdb holds only in-frame clones, not every one. Of tens of thousands of clones listed, approximately 95% are singletons. The material sequenced was peripheral blood mononuclear cells, taken before stem cell transplant. The receptors were sampled from a man aged 40-50 years with chronic myeloid leukemia. Some clones in this sample may be carry-over from other donors' samples. Each CDR3 is given with its conserved first and last residue. The D gene is left open where the match is weak.

V gene,J gene,D gene,CDR3 protein,CDR3 DNA
TRBV4-2,TRBJ2-7,-,CASSQVSTGTSSYEQYF,TGTGCCAGCAGCCAAGTTTCAACCGGGACCTCCTCCTACGAGCAGTACTTC
TRBV9,TRBJ2-4,-,CASSARDEGGNIQYF,TGTGCCAGCAGCGCCCGTGACGAGGGTGGTAACATTCAGTACTTC
TRBV11-3,TRBJ2-3,TRBD2,CASSLDQRGRRDTQYF,TGTGCCAGCAGCTTAGACCAGCGGGGGCGGCGGGATACGCAGTATTTT
TRBV7-2,TRBJ2-7,-,CASSLLPETYYEQYF,TGTGCCAGCAGCTTACTGCCAGAGACTTACTACGAGCAGTACTTC
TRBV7-7,TRBJ2-7,-,CASSLQESYEQYF,TGTGCTAGCAGCCTACAGGAATCCTACGAGCAGTACTTC
TRBV11-2,TRBJ2-7,TRBD2,CASNFGGVGYEQYF,TGTGCCAGCAACTTTGGGGGGGTTGGGTACGAGCAGTACTTC
TRBV19,TRBJ1-2,-,CASRAGEGYTF,TGTGCCAGTAGGGCGGGAGAAGGCTACACCTTC
TRBV28,TRBJ2-7,-,CASSLGSPDDPIGGEQYF,TGTGCCAGCAGTTTAGGCTCGCCGGACGACCCCATCGGTGGCGAGCAGTACTTC
TRBV7-2,TRBJ1-1,TRBD1,CASSVGTDTEAFF,TGTGCCAGCAGCGTCGGGACAGACACTGAAGCTTTCTTT
TRBV2,TRBJ1-1,TRBD1,CASGTGNTEAFF,TGTGCCAGCGGGACAGGGAACACTGAAGCTTTCTTT